The T cell receptor (beta chain) described here comes from a study of cytomegalovirus exposure and HLA in healthy donors. General study points: The only immune exposure information that was available was CMV serostatus.

CDR1 SGHTA and CDR2 FQGNSA come from the germline V gene. This CDR3 has 14 amino acids. Trimming took 3 bases from V and 1 from J; bases not matched to a gene: 2. Concerning this clone: The antigen remains unidentified.

The PCR used 60 Vbeta and 13 Jbeta primers. Repertoires were generated with immunoSEQ multiplex PCR, while TCRdb's copy carries only in-frame clones and drops some. Of some 190,000 clones in the sample, 87% are singletons; the top ten hold 1.3%. This sequence originates from a young man in good health and CMV-seronegative. This rearrangement joins TRBV7-2 to TRBJ1-1; 7 nucleotides agree with TRBD1. The sequenced sample was PBMCs. CDR3 in amino acids: CASSFRDRNTEAFF. In DNA form, the CDR3 reads TGTGCCAGCAGCTTCCGGGACAGGAACACTGAAGCTTTCTTT.